Below, one TCR beta chain is given with its context. The data stem from a study of blood T cell repertoires in COVID-19. About the research overall: COVID-19 samples collected from the United States, Italy and Spain covered acute and convalescent phases.

This CDR3 spans 20 amino acids. In the source study's methods: The assay estimated nucleated cells by amplifying reference gene primers. Clones were sequenced by immunoSEQ multiplex PCR, and TCRdb holds only the in-frame ones, with some missing. V and J calls and clone size are as listed in that table; D and trimming were resolved from the DNA. This repertoire shows 100,000 to 150,000 clones, around 83% found once; its top ten account for 10% to 15%. Specimen: peripheral blood. This chain connects TRBV21-1 to TRBJ1-1; the table gives TRBD1 as D, unverified against the DNA. TRBV21-1 is an annotated pseudogene. The TCR was taken from a man aged 55 to 69 with acute or convalescent COVID-19. DNA for the CDR3: TGTGCCAGCAGACTTGCCCGGGACACAAAGGGCCCCGCTTCGAACACTGAAGCTTTCTTT. This codes for CASRLARDTKGPASNTEAFF.